In its sample, the clone carrying this T cell receptor beta chain was seen a few times. Its antigen is not known. The data are from a study of cytomegalovirus exposure and HLA in healthy donors. Study findings and constraints: V- and J-gene trimming in TCR beta was tied to a missense DCLRE1C variant by an analysis performed later.

V lost 4 bases, J lost 4 bases, and 7 bases stayed unmatched. Germline-derived CDR1 and CDR2 are SGHRS and YFSETQ. This CDR3 region has 14 residues. The PCR ran on 60 Vbeta and 13 Jbeta primers. Libraries were prepared by immunoSEQ multiplex PCR; TCRdb keeps only in-frame clonotypes and omits some of them. The sample lists 100,000 or so clones, around 15% occurring once. Sequencing was performed on PBMCs. The gene calls are TRBV5-1 and TRBJ1-2, with 7 bases lining up with TRBD1. This clonotype was obtained from a female donor in good health and CMV-seronegative. CDR3 nucleotide sequence: TGCGCCAGCAGCCACGGGACAGACGGCTATGGCTACACCTTC. This sequence encodes CASSHGTDGYGYTF.